This record concerns one T cell receptor beta chain sequence. TCRdb's table, derived via immunoSEQ multiplex PCR, lists solely in-frame clones and lacks some. The data contain approximately 100,000 clones, approximately 90% of them singletons. This sample is part of a study of control samples from healthy donors and cancer patients. Losses at the gene ends were 4 bases for V and 4 bases for J; bases not matched to a gene: 9. The CDR3 length is 15 residues. The germline V gene has CDR1 MNHEY and CDR2 SVGEGT. The chain is built from TRBV6-2 or TRBV6-3 and TRBJ1-2; 7 bases align to TRBD1. The specimen was blood. This TCR was recovered from a woman aged 50 to 60 in good health. This CDR3 is CASSSTGVSGYGYTF. CDR3 nucleotides: TGTGCCAGCAGTTCCACAGGGGTCTCGGGCTATGGCTACACCTTC.